A single sample gave rise to the 5 T cell receptor beta chains below, sequenced in a study of a mutant IDH1 vaccine in newly diagnosed glioma. Noted time point: baseline, week 1 (first vaccination visit). Treatment in this sample: pre-vaccination baseline after standard-of-care therapy. Sequencing was performed with immunoSEQ multiplex PCR; in TCRdb, only in-frame clones are kept and a portion is missing. Here the sample spans tens of thousands of clones, roughly four fifths being singletons. Sequenced material: PBMCs, taken from a glioma patient treated with radiotherapy, temozolomide or both. All receptors derive from a woman aged 50 to 60 with glioma.

This clone was seen a handful of times. The rearrangement uses TRBV11-3 and TRBJ2-1; TRBD1 agrees at 7 bases. The J segment lost 6 bases and the V segment lost 2 bases, leaving 4 bases of the junction unmatched. CDR1 is SGHNT, CDR2 YENEEA, per germline. There are 14 residues in the CDR3. The CDR3 DNA reads TGTGCCAGCAGCTTATCGACAGGGAGCAATGAGCAGTTCTTC. Amino acid sequence: CASSLSTGSNEQFF.

This chain joins TRBV9 and TRBJ1-2; 8 positions agree with TRBD1. Germline V gives CDR1 SGDLS, CDR2 YYNGEE. The V segment lost 4 bases and the J segment 14 bases; nucleotides outside the gene matches: 10. This CDR3 spans 12 amino acids. CDR3 loop: CASSPSDRERTF. CDR3 DNA sequence: TGTGCCAGCAGCCCTTCGGACAGGGAGCGGACCTTC.

This clone appeared a few times. The gene calls are TRBV12-5 and TRBJ2-2; D not resolved. CDR1 and CDR2 from the germline V gene are LGHNT and FRNRAP. This CDR3 contains 14 residues. Trimming shortened V by 1 base and J by 1 base, and 4 bases separated the two germline ends. The CDR3 loop reads CASGLGLNTGELFF. In nucleotides, the CDR3 is TGTGCTAGTGGTTTGGGATTGAACACCGGGGAGCTGTTTTTT.

The V call is TRBV5-5, the J call TRBJ2-6; D is undetermined. This CDR3 is built from 15 residues. V was trimmed by 0 bases and J by 0 bases, leaving 4 bases between them. Germline V gene lookup returns CDR1 SGHKS and CDR2 YYEKEE (reference sequence). The CDR3 DNA is TGTGCCAGCAGCTTGGGACACTCTGGGGCCAACGTCCTGACTTTC. This gives the protein CASSLGHSGANVLTF.

This chain joins TRBV18 and TRBJ2-7; 7 bases match TRBD1. With 1 base clipped from V and 4 bases from J, the junction kept 4 bases outside the gene matches. Germline loops: CDR1 KGHSH, CDR2 LQKENI. This CDR3 has 14 residues. The CDR3 spells CASSPQTQGYEQYF. In nucleotides, the CDR3 is TGTGCCAGCTCACCACAAACACAGGGGTACGAGCAGTACTTC.